Below, one TCR beta chain is given with its context. Its target is not known. These data are taken from a study of T cell responses to AZD1222 COVID-19 vaccine. Study-wide results and caveats: Every sample of the repertoires postdated the peak T cell response. Clonal diversity was possibly underestimated; the donors were predominantly white British and more often female.

Profiling relied on immunoSEQ multiplex PCR, and the TCRdb table lists in-frame clones only, not all of them. The sample yields roughly 150,000 clones, over 75% seen once. This CDR3 has 16 amino acids. Per germline, CDR1 MDHEN and CDR2 SYDVKM. Between the trimmed V and J ends, which lost 5 bases and 6 bases, there was a span of 20 bases. This receptor was identified in an adult in good health. The sample was peripheral blood, taken on day 0 of AZD1222 vaccination. The chain couples TRBV28 to TRBJ2-1; possibly TRBD1 for D (6 bases). The CDR3 nucleotides read TGTGCCAGCAGTCTTCTGACAGGACAGAGTTTCAATGAGCAGTTCTTC. Protein: CASSLLTGQSFNEQFF.